The rows below give T cell receptor beta chains drawn from one sample of a study of beta chain features in type 1 diabetes. TCRdb's copy holds only in-frame clones and misses some; the assay was immunoSEQ multiplex PCR. Altogether hundreds of thousands of clones are present, around 28% being singletons, with the ten largest covering around 0.065%. Sequencing was done on a sample of naive CD4+ T cells from blood. The receptors were gathered from a man aged 18 to 35 in good health. The CDR3 runs from the conserved cysteine through the conserved F or W. A D gene is named only where the DNA matches it firmly. Clone size is stated in some rows and not others, as once, few, many or a class when expanded.

TRBJ2-7 few NA TRBV4-1 CASSQVAFAGQYF TGCGCCAGCAGCCAAGTGGCCTTTGCGGGGCAGTACTTC
TRBJ2-2 few NA TRBV6-5 CASHYTGELFF TGTGCCAGCCATTACACCGGGGAGCTGTTTTTT
TRBJ2-3 few NA TRBV28 CASRGLPLAQYF TGTGCCAGCAGGGGTTTGCCCTTGGCGCAGTATTTT
TRBJ2-7 few NA TRBV15 CATSRDRQDKQYF TGTGCCACCAGCAGAGATCGACAGGATAAGCAGTACTTC
TRBJ1-3 few NA TRBV30 CAWSVGGNTIYF TGTGCCTGGAGTGTTGGGGGGAACACCATATATTTT
TRBJ2-5 few TRBD2 TRBV7-9 CASSSGGSGIETQYF TGTGCCAGCAGCTCTGGAGGTAGCGGGATTGAGACCCAGTACTTC
TRBJ2-5 once NA TRBV7-2 CASSPRGSAETQYF TGTGCCAGCAGCCCCAGAGGGTCGGCAGAGACCCAGTACTTC
TRBJ2-5 NA NA TRBV29-1 CSVERVAGETQYF TGCAGCGTTGAGAGGGTAGCTGGGGAGACCCAGTACTTC
TRBJ2-5 few NA TRBV30 CAWSPTLGRLETQYF TGTGCCTGGAGTCCGACACTGGGCAGGCTAGAGACCCAGTACTTC
TRBJ1-2 NA TRBD1 TRBV25-1 CASRQQGSGGYTF TGTGCCAGCAGACAACAGGGGTCGGGGGGCTACACCTTC
TRBJ2-2 NA NA TRBV30 CAGWRPVNTGELFF TGTGCCGGCTGGAGACCGGTTAACACCGGGGAGCTGTTTTTT
TRBJ2-1 few NA TRBV11-1 CASSPKGGRVAYNEQFF TGTGCCAGCAGCCCTAAAGGAGGGCGCGTCGCCTACAATGAGCAGTTCTTC